The next 16 T cell receptor beta chains were all read from a single sample in a study of shared clonotypes between healthy human individuals (TCRdb year 2020). The library came from the immunoSEQ multiplex PCR assay. Imported from immuneACCESS, the table was reduced by TCRdb to in-frame sequences with V and J called. These copies leave out some clones; in studies compared against another copy, an unresolved V gene accounts for under half, and the cause of the remainder is not known. This sample lists tens of thousands of clones; 62% were detected once. The biggest ten clones account for 51% of the sample. Sequencing was performed on memory CD8+ T cells sorted from blood. The cell subset or site label of this sample denotes: CD45RO+ cells pooled with CCR7-negative TemRA cells. The receptor set was obtained from a man aged 25 to 40 in good health.

This rearrangement joins TRBV25-1 to TRBJ2-1; weak D call: TRBD2 (6 bases). The V gene lost 5 bases and the J gene lost 5 bases, with 13 bases spanning the gap. Germline V lookup: CDR1 MGHDK, CDR2 SYGVNS. CDR3 length: 14 amino acids. CDR3 DNA sequence: TGTGCCAGCAGTCATACTAGCATGAACAATGAGCAGTTCTTC. Translated: CASSHTSMNNEQFF.

J is TRBJ1-2 and V is TRBV5-5; no reliable D call. The V end lost 5 bases, the J end lost 3 bases, and 17 bases lay between the germline ends. Germline V gives CDR1 SGHKS, CDR2 YYEKEE (reference sequence). This CDR3 spans 15 amino acids. CDR3 residues: CASSDDITLDYGYTF. For the CDR3, the DNA is TGTGCCAGCAGTGATGACATAACCCTGGACTATGGCTACACCTTC.

The chain links TRBV5-1 to TRBJ2-3; no clear D. Germline lookup yields CDR1 SGHRS and CDR2 YFSETQ. This CDR3 is built from 13 residues. Trimming took off 2 bases at V and 3 bases at J, with 7 bases between the two ends. The CDR3 nucleotides read TGCGCCAGCAGCTTCGTGCTAACAGATACGCAGTATTTT. This encodes CASSFVLTDTQYF.

The chain has TRBV4-1 and TRBJ2-7; D gene unclear. Trimming pared 1 base from V and 3 bases from J, leaving 16 bases between. The germline CDR1 and CDR2 sequences are MGHRA and YSYEKL. This CDR3 has 16 residues. The CDR3 sequence: CASSQALVGPDYEQYF. The DNA for the CDR3 is TGCGCCAGCAGCCAAGCCCTGGTGGGCCCCGACTACGAGCAGTACTTC.

Many counts were recorded for this clone. The CDR3 sequence is CASSFQGSGNQPQHF. In DNA form, the CDR3 reads TGTGCCAGTAGTTTTCAGGGAAGTGGGAATCAGCCCCAGCATTTT. The chain has TRBV19 and TRBJ1-5; possible D gene TRBD1, 5 bases. V was pared by 5 bases and J by 4 bases, with 15 bases between. The CDR3 is 15 amino acids. The germline gives CDR1 LNHDA, CDR2 SQIVND (reference sequence).

The CDR3 loop is CASSPYGGRADEQYF. The CDR3 DNA sequence: TGTGCCAGCAGCCCCTATGGCGGGAGGGCCGACGAGCAGTACTTC. This sequence joins TRBV7-3 and TRBJ2-7, with 9 nucleotides matching TRBD2. V was pared by 5 bases and J by 5 bases, with 10 bases of the junction left unmatched. CDR3 size: 15 residues. The germline V gene has CDR1 SGHTA and CDR2 FQGTGA.

This chain uses TRBV29-1 with TRBJ2-1, with TRBD1 as a possible D gene (6 bases). The V end was cut by 2 bases, the J end by 5 bases, with 10 bases between. CDR1 SQVTM and CDR2 ANQGSEA come from the germline V gene. The CDR3 is made up of 13 amino acids. The CDR3 is CSVETGINNEQFF. The CDR3 nucleotides are TGCAGCGTTGAAACAGGGATTAACAATGAGCAGTTCTTC.

As to this clone: A far larger clone is one nucleotide away, so this likely arose from a read error. Additional DNA sequences in this sample encode the identical CDR3. V is TRBV6-4 and J is TRBJ2-3, with 7 bases lining up with TRBD2. With 0 bases clipped from V and 0 bases from J, the junction kept 0 bases outside the gene matches. In germline, CDR1 is MRHNA, CDR2 SNTAGT. The CDR3 has 15 residues. The DNA of the CDR3 is TGTGCCAGCAGTGACTCAGCGGGAAGCACAGATACGCAGTATTTT. Amino acids: CASSDSAGSTDTQYF.

This clone appeared a few times. In the same sample, other DNA sequences code for this CDR3. The chain carries TRBV10-1 and TRBJ2-1; 7 bases match TRBD1. This CDR3 contains 12 residues. The trim removed 6 bases at V and 6 bases at J, leaving 2 bases unmatched. CDR1 is WNHNN, CDR2 SYGVQD, per germline (reference sequence). CDR3 residues: CASSGQANEQFF. The CDR3 DNA reads as TGCGCCAGCAGCGGACAGGCCAATGAGCAGTTCTTC.

For this clone: Other DNA sequences in this sample translate to the same CDR3. The chain is built from TRBV4-2 and TRBJ2-3, with D hard to call. Germline CDR1 LGHNA, CDR2 YNFKEQ. The CDR3 extends over 15 amino acids. V was cut by 0 bases and J by 1 base, with 8 bases left in between. The CDR3 is CASSQDPGGTDTQYF. CDR3 sequence (DNA): TGTGCCAGCAGCCAAGACCCTGGGGGCACAGATACGCAGTATTTT.

The chain links TRBV10-1 to TRBJ2-5, with D uncertain. Germline V CDR1 and CDR2: WNHNN, SYGVQD (reference sequence). V lost 0 bases and J lost 4, with 6 bases in between. This CDR3 comprises 13 residues. CDR3 region: CASSESLGETQYF. CDR3 DNA: TGCGCCAGCAGTGAGTCTTTAGGAGAGACCCAGTACTTC.

V is TRBV18 and J is TRBJ2-5; D ambiguous. This CDR3 has 13 amino acids. The germline gives CDR1 KGHSH, CDR2 LQKENI. The V end lost 3 bases, the J end lost 0 bases, and 5 bases lay between the germline ends. The CDR3 nucleotides are TGTGCCAGCTCACCTGAGTACCAAGAGACCCAGTACTTC. Residues: CASSPEYQETQYF.

The chain employs TRBV7-9 and TRBJ2-3; D unresolved. This CDR3 region has 15 residues. Between the trimmed V and J ends, which lost 5 bases and 3 bases, there was a span of 15 bases. Germline V gene sequence: CDR1 SEHNR, CDR2 FQNEAQ (reference sequence). CDR3 DNA: TGTGCCAGCAGCCACCGCAGGCCAGGTACAGATACGCAGTATTTT. This translates into CASSHRRPGTDTQYF.

The rearrangement uses TRBV11-2 and TRBJ2-7, with 10 positions matching TRBD1. The CDR3 runs 16 residues. V lost 3 bases and J lost 3; bases outside the gene matches: 8. CDR1 SGHAT and CDR2 FQNNGV come from the germline V gene. The CDR3 DNA reads as TGTGCCAGCAGCTTCCCGGGACAGGGGAAGGACTACGAGCAGTACTTC. Protein sequence: CASSFPGQGKDYEQYF. The full variable domain, with the rest looked up from reference TRBV11-2 and TRBJ2-7, is EAGVAQSPRYKIIEKRQSVAFWCNPISGHATLYWYQQILGQGPKLLIQFQNNGVVDDSQLPKDRFSAERLKGVDSTLKIQPAKLEDSAVYLCASSFPGQGKDYEQYFGPGTRLTVT.

The chain carries TRBV27 and TRBJ2-2; D is undetermined. Between the trimmed V and J ends, which lost 5 bases and 3 bases, there was a span of 7 bases. From germline, CDR1 is MNHEY and CDR2 SMNVEV (reference sequence). CDR3 size: 13 residues. The CDR3 reads CASSRKDTGELFF. For the CDR3, the DNA is TGTGCCAGCAGTCGCAAGGACACCGGGGAGCTGTTTTTT.

V is TRBV7-2 and J is TRBJ2-7, with TRBD2 matching 7 bases. The CDR3 spans 13 residues. The V segment lost 2 bases and the J segment 7 bases; nucleotides outside the gene matches: 5. Germline V lookup: CDR1 SGHTA, CDR2 FQGNSA. CDR3 bases: TGTGCCAGCAGCTTAAATTTCGGGAGGGAGCAGTACTTC. Its translation: CASSLNFGREQYF.